This TCR beta chain emerged from a study of T cell responses to AZD1222 COVID-19 vaccine. A note on this clone: Its antigen is not known.

The CDR3 contains 18 residues. Per the germline V gene, CDR1 is SNHLY and CDR2 is FYNNEI. V lost 2 bases and J lost 0; bases outside the gene matches: 6. Second-dose timings of about 4 or about 12 weeks were pooled. General study points: Regions 160-218 and 743-854 dominated among vaccine-associated CD4 TCRs spanning spike. Repertoire sampling was restricted to post-peak T cell response timepoints. A rise in Spike-specific TCR breadth and depth followed two AZD1222 doses.

Sequencing was performed with immunoSEQ multiplex PCR; in TCRdb, only in-frame clones are kept and a portion is missing. The sample gives under 150,000 clones, 75% to 90% of which show up once; roughly 1.7% is in the top ten. The sequence was collected from an adult who received the AZD1222 COVID-19 vaccine. The chain employs TRBV2 and TRBJ2-4; 11 bases are shared with TRBD2. The starting material was peripheral blood, obtained 28 days after the second AZD1222 dose. CDR3 bases: TGTGCCAGCAGTGAAAGGGGACTAGCGGAGCTAGCCAAAAACATTCAGTACTTC. Encoded protein: CASSERGLAELAKNIQYF.